Listed here are 17 T cell receptor beta chains from one sample, sequenced in a study of long-term antiretroviral therapy in people with HIV. They ran version v3.0 of the immunoSEQ assay at survey level. The repertoire was sequenced with immunoSEQ multiplex PCR; TCRdb's copy has only in-frame clones and lacks some. The sample has tens of thousands of clones, roughly 91% seen once. The sample in question was unsorted PBMCs, obtained 0.2 years before starting antiretroviral therapy. These receptors were obtained from a young man with HIV.

The chain combines TRBV6-5 with TRBJ1-5, with a weak D call TRBD1 (6 bases). Germline V lookup: CDR1 MNHEY, CDR2 SVGAGI. Trimming left V 5 bases short and J 2 bases short, with 13 bases between. The CDR3 runs 15 residues. The CDR3 protein is CASSPSGGGNQPQHF. The CDR3 nucleotides read TGTGCCAGCAGTCCATCGGGGGGCGGCAATCAGCCCCAGCATTTT.

The chain links TRBV2 to TRBJ1-2; the D gene is possibly TRBD1 (5 bases). Germline values: CDR1 SNHLY, CDR2 FYNNEI. The CDR3 covers 11 residues. CDR3 amino acids: CASGGSLGYTF. The CDR3 bases are TGTGCAAGCGGGGGGAGTCTTGGCTACACCTTC.

This clone came up once. The rearrangement uses TRBV13 and TRBJ2-2; tentatively, D is TRBD2 (6 bases). This CDR3 region has 16 residues. Germline CDR1 reads PRHDT; CDR2 reads FYEKMQ (reference sequence). V was trimmed by 6 bases and J by 0 bases, leaving 14 bases between them. The CDR3 loop is CASRERAGSNTGELFF. CDR3 DNA: TGTGCCAGCAGGGAACGAGCGGGCTCGAACACCGGGGAGCTGTTTTTT. Filled out from reference TRBV13 and TRBJ2-2, the complete variable domain reads AAGVIQSPRHLIKEKRETATLKCYPIPRHDTVYWYQQGPGQDPQFLISFYEKMQSDKGSIPDRFSAQQFSDYHSELNMSSLELGDSALYFCASRERAGSNTGELFFGEGSRLTVL.

The chain carries TRBV7-2 and TRBJ2-5; 9 bases map to TRBD2. The CDR3 has 14 residues. V lost 5 bases, J lost 5 bases, and 6 bases stayed unmatched. CDR1 and CDR2 (germline): SGHTA, FQGNSA. The CDR3, as DNA: TGTGCCAGCAGCCTTAGCGGGAGTAAGGAGACCCAGTACTTC. This encodes CASSLSGSKETQYF.

The chain recombines TRBV10-3 with TRBJ2-7, with 9 bases aligning to TRBD1. Germline V lookup: CDR1 ENHRY, CDR2 SYGVKD. The CDR3 spans 16 residues. The J segment lost 2 bases and the V segment lost 0 bases, leaving 5 bases of the junction unmatched. Here the CDR3 DNA reads TGTGCCATCAGTGAGTCTTCGGGGACAGGGACCTACGAGCAGTACTTC. This codes for CAISESSGTGTYEQYF.

V and J are TRBV6-1 and TRBJ1-4; D perhaps matches TRBD1 (5 bases). The length of the CDR3 is 15 residues. CDR1 is MNHNS and CDR2 is SASEGT in the germline V gene. V was cut by 4 bases and J by 7 bases, with 16 bases left in between. Written as DNA, the CDR3 is TGTGCCAGCAGTGCCAGACAGAGGAGCGGTGAAAAACTGTTTTTT. Its protein product is CASSARQRSGEKLFF.

J is TRBJ2-1 and V is TRBV5-4; tentative D call: TRBD2 (6 bases). V was clipped by 6 bases and J by 6 bases, with 19 bases between them. Looked up from germline, CDR1 is SGHNT and CDR2 is YYREEE (reference sequence). The CDR3 totals 15 residues. This chain's CDR3 is CASTRSGSLSNEQFF. Here the CDR3 DNA reads TGTGCCAGCACAAGATCCGGGAGCCTTTCCAATGAGCAGTTCTTC.

This clone is medium-sized (0.01 to 0.1%) in the sample. The CDR3: CASSIAGMQPQHF. CDR3 bases: TGTGCCAGTAGTATTGCGGGGATGCAGCCCCAGCATTTT. V usage is TRBV19 and J usage is TRBJ1-5, with D unclear. CDR3 size: 13 residues. The germline V gene encodes CDR1 LNHDA and CDR2 SQIVND (reference sequence). Trimming stripped 3 bases from V and 7 bases from J, with 10 bases between.

The chain couples TRBV5-6 to TRBJ2-7; 12 bases match TRBD1. The CDR3 runs to 13 residues. The V and J ends lost 7 bases and 7 bases, in that order; junction bases with no gene match: 6. Per germline, CDR1 SGHDT and CDR2 YYEEEE. CDR3 in amino acids: CASAGQGAWEQYF. The CDR3 bases are TGTGCCAGCGCGGGACAGGGGGCTTGGGAGCAGTACTTC.

J is TRBJ1-1 and V is TRBV13; D remains ambiguous. V shed 5 bases and J shed 4 bases, with 20 bases lying between them. The CDR3 runs to 16 residues. CDR1 and CDR2 from the germline V gene are PRHDT and FYEKMQ (reference sequence). The CDR3 nucleotides are TGTGCCAGCAGCCGAGGGATGACTCAGTTGGGCACTGAAGCTTTCTTT. It translates to CASSRGMTQLGTEAFF.

In DNA form, the CDR3 reads TGTGCCAGCAGTTCGGACGGGAGCTACACCTTC. This translates into CASSSDGSYTF. This chain connects TRBV6-1 to TRBJ1-2; the D is unclear. The ends were cut back, 5 bases at V and 9 bases at J, with 10 bases in the middle. The CDR3 length is 11 residues. Germline V gene sequence: CDR1 MNHNS, CDR2 SASEGT.

This clone was found a few times. The chain couples TRBV7-8 to TRBJ1-2; 7 nucleotides agree with TRBD1. V was clipped by 0 bases and J by 7 bases; unmatched bases: 5. This CDR3 is built from 14 residues. From germline, CDR1 is SGHVS and CDR2 FQNEAQ. Written as DNA, the CDR3 is TGTGCCAGCAGCTTAGCTATGGCAGGGGGTGGCTACACCTTC. It translates to CASSLAMAGGGYTF.

V is TRBV2 and J is TRBJ2-5, with 10 bases identical to TRBD2. Germline CDR1 SNHLY, CDR2 FYNNEI. The CDR3 is made up of 10 amino acids. V shed 6 bases, J shed 14 bases, and the junction held 3 bases outside the gene matches. In nucleotides, the CDR3 is TGTGCCAGCAGACAGCGGGAGGGATACTTC. Its protein product is CASRQREGYF.

The chain is built from TRBV9 and TRBJ1-5; TRBD1 might be the D (5 bases). CDR1 and CDR2 (germline): SGDLS, YYNGEE. This CDR3 region has 15 residues. V was shortened by 4 bases and J by 8 bases, with 19 bases between the two germline ends. CDR3 DNA sequence: TGTGCCAGCAGCAGGCGGGACTCCGGCGGGGAGCCCCAGCATTTT. Translation: CASSRRDSGGEPQHF. Combining the CDR3 with reference TRBV9 and TRBJ1-5 gives the whole variable domain DSGVTQTPKHLITATGQRVTLRCSPRSGDLSVYWYQQSLDQGLQFLIQYYNGEERAKGNILERFSAQQFPDLHSELNLSSLELGDSALYFCASSRRDSGGEPQHFGDGTRLSIL.

In its sample, this clone is medium-sized. This sequence joins TRBV4-2 and TRBJ1-3, with D unclear. The CDR3 is 17 amino acids. Germline CDR1 LGHNA, CDR2 YNFKEQ. Trimming left V 0 bases short and J 0 bases short, with 12 bases between. The DNA of the CDR3 is TGTGCCAGCAGCCAAGAAGTCCGGGCGAGCTCTGGAAACACCATATATTTT. This encodes CASSQEVRASSGNTIYF.

This chain uses TRBV5-1 with TRBJ2-3; the D is unclear. The CDR3 contains 15 residues. Trimming left V 6 bases short and J 3 bases short, with 17 bases between. CDR1 is SGHRS and CDR2 is YFSETQ in the germline V gene. As DNA, the CDR3 is TGCGCCAGCAAGGTCGGGCAGGATCTTACAGATACGCAGTATTTT. Its protein is CASKVGQDLTDTQYF.

The rearrangement uses TRBV25-1 and TRBJ1-2; 9 bases map to TRBD1. V trimming: 4 bases; J trimming: 4 bases; junction bases outside the gene matches: 13. The CDR3 spans 17 residues. Germline assignment: CDR1 MGHDK and CDR2 SYGVNS. The CDR3 sequence is CASSGIKQGAKSYGYTF. The DNA of the CDR3 is TGTGCCAGCAGTGGCATCAAACAGGGGGCGAAATCCTATGGCTACACCTTC.